This is a list of T cell receptor beta chains from one sample in a study of cytomegalovirus exposure and HLA in healthy donors. The assay was immunoSEQ multiplex PCR, and TCRdb's table has in-frame clones only and misses some. Of over 150,000 clones in the sample, roughly 74% were seen once. The sample taken for sequencing was PBMCs. These receptors were obtained from a male donor in good health and CMV-seronegative. CDR3s include the opening cysteine and the closing phenylalanine or tryptophan. The D gene is left open where the match is weak. Clone size is given for some rows only: seen once, a few or many times, or a class if the clone is expanded.

D gene: -
V gene: TRBV29-1
clone size: -
J gene: TRBJ1-4
CDR3 protein: CSVEFQAGEKLFF
CDR3 DNA: TGCAGCGTTGAATTCCAGGCGGGGGAAAAACTGTTTTTT

D gene: TRBD2
V gene: TRBV28
clone size: -
J gene: TRBJ2-1
CDR3 protein: CASSSSGAFHNEQFF
CDR3 DNA: TGTGCCAGCAGTTCCAGCGGGGCTTTCCACAATGAGCAGTTCTTC

D gene: -
V gene: TRBV28
clone size: -
J gene: TRBJ2-7
CDR3 protein: CASSPPGLEQYF
CDR3 DNA: TGTGCCAGCAGTCCACCAGGGTTAGAGCAGTACTTC

D gene: -
V gene: TRBV4-3
clone size: -
J gene: TRBJ1-2
CDR3 protein: CASSQGWRYTF
CDR3 DNA: TGCGCCAGCAGCCAAGGTTGGCGCTACACCTTC

D gene: -
V gene: TRBV5-4
clone size: -
J gene: TRBJ2-3
CDR3 protein: CASSLGQGGADTQYF
CDR3 DNA: TGTGCCAGCAGCTTAGGGCAGGGTGGGGCAGATACGCAGTATTTT

D gene: -
V gene: TRBV27
clone size: -
J gene: TRBJ2-7
CDR3 protein: CASSLKARTYEQYF
CDR3 DNA: TGTGCCAGCAGTTTAAAAGCCAGGACTTACGAGCAGTACTTC

D gene: TRBD1
V gene: TRBV28
clone size: few
J gene: TRBJ1-1
CDR3 protein: CASSLLGQGNTEAFF
CDR3 DNA: TGTGCCAGCAGTTTATTGGGACAGGGGAACACTGAAGCTTTCTTT

D gene: -
V gene: TRBV6-5
clone size: -
J gene: TRBJ1-1
CDR3 protein: CASTELGRGNTEAFF
CDR3 DNA: TGTGCCAGCACCGAATTGGGCAGGGGGAACACTGAAGCTTTCTTT

D gene: -
V gene: TRBV2
clone size: -
J gene: TRBJ2-3
CDR3 protein: CAFGTQYF
CDR3 DNA: TGTGCCTTCGGTACGCAGTATTTT

D gene: -
V gene: TRBV5-8
clone size: -
J gene: TRBJ2-6
CDR3 protein: CASSPRRASGANVLTF
CDR3 DNA: TGTGCCAGCAGCCCCCGCAGGGCCTCTGGGGCCAACGTCCTGACTTTC

D gene: -
V gene: TRBV19
clone size: -
J gene: TRBJ2-2
CDR3 protein: CASSNRQEVGELFF
CDR3 DNA: TGTGCCAGTAGTAACCGTCAAGAGGTGGGGGAGCTGTTTTTT

D gene: -
V gene: TRBV30
clone size: -
J gene: TRBJ1-1
CDR3 protein: CAWARQPNTEAFF
CDR3 DNA: TGTGCCTGGGCTCGACAACCTAACACTGAAGCTTTCTTT

D gene: TRBD2
V gene: TRBV5-1
clone size: -
J gene: TRBJ2-3
CDR3 protein: CASTTAGTSGARPTDTQYF
CDR3 DNA: TGCGCCAGCACCACAGCCGGGACTAGCGGGGCACGGCCCACAGATACGCAGTATTTT

D gene: TRBD1
V gene: TRBV6-6
clone size: -
J gene: TRBJ1-5
CDR3 protein: CASSLGQVNQPQHF
CDR3 DNA: TGTGCCAGCAGTTTGGGACAGGTCAATCAGCCCCAGCATTTT

D gene: -
V gene: TRBV6-1
clone size: -
J gene: TRBJ1-3
CDR3 protein: CASVRDSGGDTIYF
CDR3 DNA: TGTGCCAGCGTACGGGACTCGGGAGGTGACACCATATATTTT

D gene: -
V gene: TRBV9
clone size: -
J gene: TRBJ1-4
CDR3 protein: CASSEGEGAPYEKLFF
CDR3 DNA: TGTGCCAGCAGCGAGGGGGAGGGAGCCCCTTATGAAAAACTGTTTTTT

D gene: -
V gene: TRBV11-2
clone size: few
J gene: TRBJ2-7
CDR3 protein: CASSPEWREVGLEQYF
CDR3 DNA: TGTGCCAGCAGCCCGGAGTGGAGGGAGGTGGGACTCGAGCAGTACTTC

D gene: -
V gene: TRBV21-1
clone size: -
J gene: TRBJ1-6
CDR3 protein: CASSKECQFTTPLHF
CDR3 DNA: TGTGCCAGCAGCAAAGAGTGTCAGTTCACGACACCCCTCCACTTT

D gene: TRBD1
V gene: TRBV7-7
clone size: few
J gene: TRBJ2-1
CDR3 protein: CASSGRTGTEQFF
CDR3 DNA: TGTGCCAGCAGCGGACGGACAGGGACTGAGCAGTTCTTC

D gene: -
V gene: TRBV5-6
clone size: -
J gene: TRBJ1-5
CDR3 protein: CASSSADRSNQPQHF
CDR3 DNA: TGTGCCAGCAGCTCGGCCGACAGGAGCAATCAGCCCCAGCATTTT

D gene: -
V gene: TRBV21-1
clone size: -
J gene: TRBJ1-2
CDR3 protein: CASTSPGQEYGYTF
CDR3 DNA: TGTGCCAGCACCTCGCCGGGACAGGAATATGGCTACACCTTC

D gene: TRBD2
V gene: TRBV19
clone size: -
J gene: TRBJ2-7
CDR3 protein: CASTPSGTYYEQYF
CDR3 DNA: TGTGCCAGTACGCCTAGCGGGACTTACTACGAGCAGTACTTC

D gene: -
V gene: TRBV6-5
clone size: -
J gene: TRBJ2-5
CDR3 protein: CASIGGAGETQYF
CDR3 DNA: TGTGCCAGCATCGGGGGTGCGGGGGAGACCCAGTACTTC

D gene: -
V gene: TRBV5-1
clone size: -
J gene: TRBJ2-1
CDR3 protein: CASSLFTDNEQFF
CDR3 DNA: TGCGCCAGCAGCTTGTTCACAGACAATGAGCAGTTCTTC

D gene: -
V gene: TRBV18
clone size: -
J gene: TRBJ2-3
CDR3 protein: CASSEYTDTQYF
CDR3 DNA: TGTGCCAGCTCAGAGTACACAGATACGCAGTATTTT

D gene: TRBD1
V gene: TRBV18
clone size: -
J gene: TRBJ1-2
CDR3 protein: CASSPGQGEGYTF
CDR3 DNA: TGTGCCAGCTCACCAGGACAGGGTGAAGGCTACACCTTC

D gene: TRBD2
V gene: TRBV15
clone size: -
J gene: TRBJ2-7
CDR3 protein: CATSRGRGTSLFEQYF
CDR3 DNA: TGTGCCACCAGCAGGGGCAGGGGGACTAGCCTCTTTGAGCAGTACTTC

D gene: TRBD1
V gene: TRBV11-2
clone size: few
J gene: TRBJ1-6
CDR3 protein: CASSPSGQANSPLHF
CDR3 DNA: TGTGCCAGCAGCCCCTCGGGACAGGCAAATTCACCCCTCCACTTT

D gene: TRBD1
V gene: TRBV27
clone size: -
J gene: TRBJ1-2
CDR3 protein: CASSSTGTALVSYGYTF
CDR3 DNA: TGTGCCAGCAGTTCCACCGGGACAGCGCTAGTTTCTTATGGCTACACCTTC

D gene: TRBD1
V gene: TRBV9
clone size: -
J gene: TRBJ2-7
CDR3 protein: CASSVEGAMGYEQYF
CDR3 DNA: TGTGCCAGCAGCGTAGAGGGGGCTATGGGCTACGAGCAGTACTTC

D gene: TRBD1
V gene: TRBV7-9
clone size: -
J gene: TRBJ1-2
CDR3 protein: CASSAGQGYTF
CDR3 DNA: TGTGCCAGCAGCGCGGGACAGGGCTACACCTTC

D gene: -
V gene: TRBV5-8
clone size: once
J gene: TRBJ1-5
CDR3 protein: CASSFSLQPQHF
CDR3 DNA: TGTGCCAGCAGCTTCTCCCTTCAGCCCCAGCATTTT

D gene: -
V gene: TRBV27
clone size: once
J gene: TRBJ1-3
CDR3 protein: CASSSRGAGNTIYF
CDR3 DNA: TGTGCCAGCAGTTCAAGGGGTGCGGGAAACACCATATATTTT

D gene: -
V gene: TRBV4-2
clone size: -
J gene: TRBJ1-2
CDR3 protein: CASSPGTGPNYGYTF
CDR3 DNA: TGTGCCAGCAGCCCCGGAACAGGTCCGAACTATGGCTACACCTTC

D gene: TRBD1
V gene: TRBV9
clone size: once
J gene: TRBJ2-7
CDR3 protein: CASSEGQGYEQYF
CDR3 DNA: TGTGCCAGCAGCGAGGGACAGGGCTACGAGCAGTACTTC